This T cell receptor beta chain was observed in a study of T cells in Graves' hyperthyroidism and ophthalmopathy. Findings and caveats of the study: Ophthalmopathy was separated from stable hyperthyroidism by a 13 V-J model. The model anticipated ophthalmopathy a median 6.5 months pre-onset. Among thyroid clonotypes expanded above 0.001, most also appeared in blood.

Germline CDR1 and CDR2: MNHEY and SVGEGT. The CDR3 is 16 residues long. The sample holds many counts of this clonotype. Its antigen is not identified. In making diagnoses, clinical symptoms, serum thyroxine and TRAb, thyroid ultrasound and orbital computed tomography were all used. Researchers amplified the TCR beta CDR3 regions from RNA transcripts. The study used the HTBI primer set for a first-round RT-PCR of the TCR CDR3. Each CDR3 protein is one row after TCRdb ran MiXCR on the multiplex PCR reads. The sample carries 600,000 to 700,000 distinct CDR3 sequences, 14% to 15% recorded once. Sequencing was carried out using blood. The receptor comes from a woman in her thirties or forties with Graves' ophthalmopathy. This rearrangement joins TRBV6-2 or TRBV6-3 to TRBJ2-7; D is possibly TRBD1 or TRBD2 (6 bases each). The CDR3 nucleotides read TGTGCTACGCAACCGACAGGCCGCGGAGGGGGTTACGAGCAGTACTTC. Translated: CATQPTGRGGGYEQYF.